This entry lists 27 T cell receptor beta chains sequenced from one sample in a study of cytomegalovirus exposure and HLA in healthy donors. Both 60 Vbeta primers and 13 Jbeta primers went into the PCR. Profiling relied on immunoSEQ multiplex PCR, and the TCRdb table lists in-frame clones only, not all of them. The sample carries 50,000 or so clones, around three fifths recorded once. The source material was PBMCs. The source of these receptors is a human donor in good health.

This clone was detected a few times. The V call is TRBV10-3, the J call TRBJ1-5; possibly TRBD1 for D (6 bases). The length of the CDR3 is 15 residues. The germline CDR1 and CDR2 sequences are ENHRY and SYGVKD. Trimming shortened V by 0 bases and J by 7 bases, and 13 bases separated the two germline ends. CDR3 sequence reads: CAISESTRGIQPQHF. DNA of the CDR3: TGTGCCATCAGTGAGTCGACCAGGGGAATCCAGCCCCAGCATTTT.

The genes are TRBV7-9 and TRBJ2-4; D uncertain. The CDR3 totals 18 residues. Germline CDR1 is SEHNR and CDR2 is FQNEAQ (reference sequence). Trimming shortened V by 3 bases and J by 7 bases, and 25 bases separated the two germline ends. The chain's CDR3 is CASSFSPAALGTLNIQYF. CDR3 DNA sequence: TGTGCCAGCAGCTTCTCCCCGGCTGCATTGGGCACCCTTAACATTCAGTACTTC.

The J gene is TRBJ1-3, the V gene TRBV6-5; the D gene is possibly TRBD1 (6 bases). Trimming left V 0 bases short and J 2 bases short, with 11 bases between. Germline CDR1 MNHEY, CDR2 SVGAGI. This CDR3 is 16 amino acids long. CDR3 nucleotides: TGTGCCAGCAGTTACTCGCAGGGGAACCCTGGAAACACCATATATTTT. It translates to CASSYSQGNPGNTIYF.

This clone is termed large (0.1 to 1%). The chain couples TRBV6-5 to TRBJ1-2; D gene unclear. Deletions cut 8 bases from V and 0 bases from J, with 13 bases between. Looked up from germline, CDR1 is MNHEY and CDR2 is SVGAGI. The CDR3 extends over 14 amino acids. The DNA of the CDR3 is TGTGCCAGCGGGGAGGACGCCTCTAACTATGGCTACACCTTC. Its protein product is CASGEDASNYGYTF.

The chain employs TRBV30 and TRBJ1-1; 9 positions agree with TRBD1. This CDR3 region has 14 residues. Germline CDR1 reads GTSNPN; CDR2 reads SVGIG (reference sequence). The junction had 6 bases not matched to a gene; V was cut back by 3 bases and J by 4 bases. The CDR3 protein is CAWRGGTGSTEAFF. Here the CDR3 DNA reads TGTGCCTGGAGGGGGGGGACAGGGAGCACTGAAGCTTTCTTT.

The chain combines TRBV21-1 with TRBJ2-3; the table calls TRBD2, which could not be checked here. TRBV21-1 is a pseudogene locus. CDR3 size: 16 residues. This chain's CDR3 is CASSKWGLAGPDTQYF. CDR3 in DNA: TGTGCCAGCAGCAAATGGGGACTAGCGGGGCCAGATACGCAGTATTTT.

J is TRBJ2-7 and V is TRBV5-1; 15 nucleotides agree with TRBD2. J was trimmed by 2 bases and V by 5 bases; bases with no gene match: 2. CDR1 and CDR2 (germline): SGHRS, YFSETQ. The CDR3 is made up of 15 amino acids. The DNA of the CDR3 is TGCGCCAGCAGGGGACTAGCGGGGGGAACCTACGAGCAGTACTTC. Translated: CASRGLAGGTYEQYF.

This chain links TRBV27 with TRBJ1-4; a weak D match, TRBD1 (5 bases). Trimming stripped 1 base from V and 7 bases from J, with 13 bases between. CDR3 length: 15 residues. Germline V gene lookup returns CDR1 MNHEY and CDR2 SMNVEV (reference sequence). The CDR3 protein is CASSLYSGGSEKLFF. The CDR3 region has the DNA TGTGCCAGCAGTTTATATTCGGGGGGAAGTGAAAAACTGTTTTTT.

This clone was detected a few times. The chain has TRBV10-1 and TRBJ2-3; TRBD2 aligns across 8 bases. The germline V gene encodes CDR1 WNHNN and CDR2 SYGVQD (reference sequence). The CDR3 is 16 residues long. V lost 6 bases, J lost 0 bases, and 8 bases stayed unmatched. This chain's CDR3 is CASSALAASSTDTQYF. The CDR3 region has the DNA TGCGCCAGCAGCGCACTAGCGGCTTCTAGCACAGATACGCAGTATTTT.

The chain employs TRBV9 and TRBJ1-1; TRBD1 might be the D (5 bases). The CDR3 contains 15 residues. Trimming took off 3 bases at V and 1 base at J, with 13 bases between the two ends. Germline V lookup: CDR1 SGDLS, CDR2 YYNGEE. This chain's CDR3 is CASSALPQGNTEAFF. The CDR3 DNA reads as TGTGCCAGCAGCGCGTTACCTCAGGGGAACACTGAAGCTTTCTTT.

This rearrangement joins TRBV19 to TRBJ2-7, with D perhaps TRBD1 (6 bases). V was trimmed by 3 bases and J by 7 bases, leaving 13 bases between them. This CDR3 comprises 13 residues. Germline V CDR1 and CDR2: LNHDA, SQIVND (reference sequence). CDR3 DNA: TGTGCCAGTAGTATGCAGGGGTCGAGGGAGCAGTACTTC. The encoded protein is CASSMQGSREQYF.

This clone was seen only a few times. CDR3 in DNA: TGTGCCAGCAGAGCCTTTGGGGCCGGCAATTCACCCCTCCACTTT. Translation: CASRAFGAGNSPLHF. The chain recombines TRBV2 with TRBJ1-6, with D possibly matching TRBD1 (5 bases). Germline V gene lookup returns CDR1 SNHLY and CDR2 FYNNEI. Trimming stripped 6 bases from V and 7 bases from J, with 16 bases between. The CDR3 totals 15 residues.

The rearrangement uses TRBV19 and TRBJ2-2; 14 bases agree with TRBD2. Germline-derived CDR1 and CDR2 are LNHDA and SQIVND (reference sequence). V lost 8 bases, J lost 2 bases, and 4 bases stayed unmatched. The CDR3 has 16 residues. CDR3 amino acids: CASGLAGGPNTGELFF. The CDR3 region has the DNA TGTGCCAGTGGACTAGCGGGGGGACCTAACACCGGGGAGCTGTTTTTT.

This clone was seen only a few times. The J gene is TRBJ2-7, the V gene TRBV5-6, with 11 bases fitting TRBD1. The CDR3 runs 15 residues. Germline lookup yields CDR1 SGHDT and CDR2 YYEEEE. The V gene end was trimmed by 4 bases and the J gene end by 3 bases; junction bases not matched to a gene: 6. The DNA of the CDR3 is TGTGCCAGCAGCGCGCCGGACAGGGGGCTCTACGAGCAGTACTTC. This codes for CASSAPDRGLYEQYF.

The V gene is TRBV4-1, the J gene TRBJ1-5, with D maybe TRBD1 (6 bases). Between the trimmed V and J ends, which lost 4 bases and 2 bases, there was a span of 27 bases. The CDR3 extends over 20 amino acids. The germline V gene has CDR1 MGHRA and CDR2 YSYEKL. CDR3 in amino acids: CASSPKPQGIGLAGNQPQHF. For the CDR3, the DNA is TGCGCCAGCAGCCCGAAACCACAGGGAATTGGGTTGGCGGGCAATCAGCCCCAGCATTTT.

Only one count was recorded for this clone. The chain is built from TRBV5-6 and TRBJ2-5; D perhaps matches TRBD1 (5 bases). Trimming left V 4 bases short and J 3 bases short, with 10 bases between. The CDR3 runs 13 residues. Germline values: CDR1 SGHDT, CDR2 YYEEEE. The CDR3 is CASSTTVEETQYF. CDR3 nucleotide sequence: TGTGCCAGCAGCACGACAGTCGAAGAGACCCAGTACTTC.

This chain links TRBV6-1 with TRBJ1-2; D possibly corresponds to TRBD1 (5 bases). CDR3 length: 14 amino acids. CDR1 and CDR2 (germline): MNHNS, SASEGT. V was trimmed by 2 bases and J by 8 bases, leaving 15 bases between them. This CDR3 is CASSERLQGKGYTF. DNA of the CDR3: TGTGCCAGCAGTGAAAGGCTGCAGGGAAAAGGCTACACCTTC.

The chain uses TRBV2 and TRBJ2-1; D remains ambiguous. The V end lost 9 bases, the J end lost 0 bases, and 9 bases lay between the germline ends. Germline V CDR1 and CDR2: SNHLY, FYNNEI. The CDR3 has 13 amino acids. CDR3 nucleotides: TGTGCCAGGACATTAAGCTCCTACAATGAGCAGTTCTTC. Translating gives CARTLSSYNEQFF.

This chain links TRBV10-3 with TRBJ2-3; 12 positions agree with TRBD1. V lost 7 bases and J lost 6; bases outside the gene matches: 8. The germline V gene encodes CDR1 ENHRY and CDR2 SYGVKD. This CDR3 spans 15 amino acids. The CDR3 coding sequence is TGTGCCATCACCCAGGGACAGGGGGCTCGGGATACGCAGTATTTT. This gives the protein CAITQGQGARDTQYF.

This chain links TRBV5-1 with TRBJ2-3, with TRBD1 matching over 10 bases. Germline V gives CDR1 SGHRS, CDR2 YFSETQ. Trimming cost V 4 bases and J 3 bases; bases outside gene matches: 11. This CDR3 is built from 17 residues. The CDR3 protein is CASSAYGGQGRTDTQYF. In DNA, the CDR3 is TGCGCCAGCAGCGCCTATGGGGGACAGGGGAGGACAGATACGCAGTATTTT.

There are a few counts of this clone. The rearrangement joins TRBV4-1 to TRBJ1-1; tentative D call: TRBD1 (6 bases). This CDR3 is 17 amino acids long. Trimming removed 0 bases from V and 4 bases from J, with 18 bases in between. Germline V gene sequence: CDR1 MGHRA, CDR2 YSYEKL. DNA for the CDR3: TGCGCCAGCAGCCAAGATGGGGGCAGGGAGGGGCTCACTGAAGCTTTCTTT. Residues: CASSQDGGREGLTEAFF.

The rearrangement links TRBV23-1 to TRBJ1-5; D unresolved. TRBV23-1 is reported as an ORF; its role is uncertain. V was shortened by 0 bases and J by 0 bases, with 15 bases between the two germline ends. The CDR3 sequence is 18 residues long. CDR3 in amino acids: CASSQSEQQLHSNQPQHF. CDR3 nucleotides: TGCGCCAGCAGTCAATCGGAACAGCAACTTCATAGCAATCAGCCCCAGCATTTT.

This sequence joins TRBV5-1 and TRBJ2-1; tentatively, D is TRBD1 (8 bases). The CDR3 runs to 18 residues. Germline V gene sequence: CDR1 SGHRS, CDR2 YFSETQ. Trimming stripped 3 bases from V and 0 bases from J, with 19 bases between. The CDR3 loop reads CASSSGQGGPSSYNEQFF. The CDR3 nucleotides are TGCGCCAGCAGCTCTGGACAGGGAGGGCCGAGCTCCTACAATGAGCAGTTCTTC.

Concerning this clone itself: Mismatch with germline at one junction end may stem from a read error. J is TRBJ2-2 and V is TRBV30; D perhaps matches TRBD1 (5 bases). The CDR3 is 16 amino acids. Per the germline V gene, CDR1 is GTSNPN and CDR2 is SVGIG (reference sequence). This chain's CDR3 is CTWSGASTLVAGELFF. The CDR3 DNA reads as TGTACCTGGAGTGGGGCCTCGACCCTGGTGGCCGGGGAGCTGTTTTTT.

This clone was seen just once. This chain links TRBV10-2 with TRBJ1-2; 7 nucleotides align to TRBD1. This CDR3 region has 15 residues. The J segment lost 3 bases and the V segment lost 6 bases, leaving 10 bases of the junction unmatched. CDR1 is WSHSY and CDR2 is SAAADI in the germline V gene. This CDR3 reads CASRGNRGSDYGYTF. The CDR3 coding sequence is TGCGCCAGCAGAGGGAACAGGGGTAGTGACTATGGCTACACCTTC.

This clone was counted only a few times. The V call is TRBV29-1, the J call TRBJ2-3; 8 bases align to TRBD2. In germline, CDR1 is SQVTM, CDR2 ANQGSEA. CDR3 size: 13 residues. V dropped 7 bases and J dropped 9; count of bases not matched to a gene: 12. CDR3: CSGSGGRGETQYF. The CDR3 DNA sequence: TGCAGCGGTTCGGGGGGGCGGGGGGAAACGCAGTATTTT.

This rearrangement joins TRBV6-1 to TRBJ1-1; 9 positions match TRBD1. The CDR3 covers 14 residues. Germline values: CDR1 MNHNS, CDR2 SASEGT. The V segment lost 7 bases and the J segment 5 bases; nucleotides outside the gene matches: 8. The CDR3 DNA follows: TGTGCCAGCAAAGGACAGGGGATGGGAACTGAAGCTTTCTTT. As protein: CASKGQGMGTEAFF.